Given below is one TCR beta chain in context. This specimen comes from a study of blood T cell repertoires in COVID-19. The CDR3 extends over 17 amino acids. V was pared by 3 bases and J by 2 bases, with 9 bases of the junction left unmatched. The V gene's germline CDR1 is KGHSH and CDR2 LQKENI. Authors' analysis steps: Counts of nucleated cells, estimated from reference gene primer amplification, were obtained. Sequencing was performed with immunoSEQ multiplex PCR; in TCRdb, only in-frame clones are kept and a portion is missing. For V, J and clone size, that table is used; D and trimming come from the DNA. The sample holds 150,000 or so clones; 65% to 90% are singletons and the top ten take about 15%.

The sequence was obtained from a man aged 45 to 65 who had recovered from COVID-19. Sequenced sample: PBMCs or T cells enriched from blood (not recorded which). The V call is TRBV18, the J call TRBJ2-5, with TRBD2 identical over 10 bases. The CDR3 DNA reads TGTGCCAGCTCACCCCCCTTGAGCGGGGGGGATCAAGAGACCCAGTACTTC. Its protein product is CASSPPLSGGDQETQYF.